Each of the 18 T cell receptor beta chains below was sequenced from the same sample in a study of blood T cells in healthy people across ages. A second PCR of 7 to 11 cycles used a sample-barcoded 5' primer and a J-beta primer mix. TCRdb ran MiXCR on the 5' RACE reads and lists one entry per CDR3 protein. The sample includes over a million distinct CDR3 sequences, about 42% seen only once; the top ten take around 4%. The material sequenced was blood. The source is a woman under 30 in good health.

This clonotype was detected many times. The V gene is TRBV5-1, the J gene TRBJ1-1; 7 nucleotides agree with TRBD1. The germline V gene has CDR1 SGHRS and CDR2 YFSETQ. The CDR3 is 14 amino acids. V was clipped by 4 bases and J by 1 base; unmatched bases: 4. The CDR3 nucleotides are TGCGCCAGCAGCCCCGACAGGGCGAACACTGAAGCTTTCTTT. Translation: CASSPDRANTEAFF.

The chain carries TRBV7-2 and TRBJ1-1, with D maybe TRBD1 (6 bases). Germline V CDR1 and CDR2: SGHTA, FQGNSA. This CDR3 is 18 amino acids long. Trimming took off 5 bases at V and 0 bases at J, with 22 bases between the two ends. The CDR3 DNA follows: TGTGCCAGCAGCCCTGAACTCAGGCTACGACAGGTGAACACTGAAGCTTTCTTT. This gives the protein CASSPELRLRQVNTEAFF.

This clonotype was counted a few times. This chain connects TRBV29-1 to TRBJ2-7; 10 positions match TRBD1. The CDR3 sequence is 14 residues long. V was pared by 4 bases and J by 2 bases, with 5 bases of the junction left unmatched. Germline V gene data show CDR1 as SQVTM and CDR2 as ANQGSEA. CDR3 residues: CSVGRTGGTYEQYF. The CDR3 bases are TGCAGCGTTGGCCGGACAGGGGGTACCTACGAGCAGTACTTC.

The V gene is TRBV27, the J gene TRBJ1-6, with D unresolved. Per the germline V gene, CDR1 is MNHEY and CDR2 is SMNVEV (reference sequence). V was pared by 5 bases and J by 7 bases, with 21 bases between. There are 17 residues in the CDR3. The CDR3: CASSRLIGRYGNSPLHF. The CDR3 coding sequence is TGTGCCAGCAGTCGCCTAATCGGAAGATATGGAAATTCACCCCTCCACTTT.

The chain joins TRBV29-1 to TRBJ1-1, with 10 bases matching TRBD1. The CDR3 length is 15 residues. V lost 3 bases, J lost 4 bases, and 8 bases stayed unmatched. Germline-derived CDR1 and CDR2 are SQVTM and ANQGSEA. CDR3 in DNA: TGCAGCGTTGAGCGCCGGGACAGGGGCGGCACTGAAGCTTTCTTT. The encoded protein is CSVERRDRGGTEAFF.

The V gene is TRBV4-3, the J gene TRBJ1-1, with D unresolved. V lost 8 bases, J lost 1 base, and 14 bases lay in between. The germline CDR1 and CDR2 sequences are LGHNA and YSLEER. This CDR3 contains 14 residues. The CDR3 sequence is CASGLLAENTEAFF. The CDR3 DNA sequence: TGCGCCAGCGGCCTCTTAGCGGAGAACACTGAAGCTTTCTTT.

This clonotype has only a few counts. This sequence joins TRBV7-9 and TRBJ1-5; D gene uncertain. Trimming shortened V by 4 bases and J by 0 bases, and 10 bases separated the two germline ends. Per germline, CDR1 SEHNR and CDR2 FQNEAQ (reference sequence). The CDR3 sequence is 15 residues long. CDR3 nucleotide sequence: TGTGCCAGCAGCTCCGAGGGTGGTAGCAATCAGCCCCAGCATTTT. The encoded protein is CASSSEGGSNQPQHF.

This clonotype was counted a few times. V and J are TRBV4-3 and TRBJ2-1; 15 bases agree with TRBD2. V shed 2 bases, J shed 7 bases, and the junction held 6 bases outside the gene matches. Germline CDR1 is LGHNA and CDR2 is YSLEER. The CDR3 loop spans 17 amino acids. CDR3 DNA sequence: TGCGCCAGCAGCCAAATTAGGGGGACTAGCGGGAGGAATGAGCAGTTCTTC. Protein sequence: CASSQIRGTSGRNEQFF.

The chain's CDR3 is CASSPARSEQYF. For the CDR3, the DNA is TGTGCCAGCAGCCCTGCTCGCAGTGAGCAGTACTTC. The rearrangement joins TRBV27 to TRBJ2-5; no definite D call. V was pared by 6 bases and J by 11 bases, with 16 bases between. This CDR3 has 12 residues. CDR1 is MNHEY, CDR2 SMNVEV, per germline (reference sequence).

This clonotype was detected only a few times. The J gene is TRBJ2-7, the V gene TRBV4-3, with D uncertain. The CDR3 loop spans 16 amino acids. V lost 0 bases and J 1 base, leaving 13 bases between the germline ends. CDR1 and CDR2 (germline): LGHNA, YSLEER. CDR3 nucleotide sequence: TGCGCCAGCAGCCAAGATTGGAGTTCCTTGTCCTACGAGCAGTACTTC. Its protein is CASSQDWSSLSYEQYF.

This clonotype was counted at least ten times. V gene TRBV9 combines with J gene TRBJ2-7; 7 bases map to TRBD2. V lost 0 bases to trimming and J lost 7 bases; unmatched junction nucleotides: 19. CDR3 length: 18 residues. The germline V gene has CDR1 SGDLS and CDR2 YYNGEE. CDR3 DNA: TGTGCCAGCAGCGTAGGGACTTGGGGACTAAGGAGCAACAATGAGCAGTACTTC. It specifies CASSVGTWGLRSNNEQYF. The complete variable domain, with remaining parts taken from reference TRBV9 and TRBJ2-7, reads DSGVTQTPKHLITATGQRVTLRCSPRSGDLSVYWYQQSLDQGLQFLIQYYNGEERAKGNILERFSAQQFPDLHSELNLSSLELGDSALYFCASSVGTWGLRSNNEQYFGPGTRLTVT.

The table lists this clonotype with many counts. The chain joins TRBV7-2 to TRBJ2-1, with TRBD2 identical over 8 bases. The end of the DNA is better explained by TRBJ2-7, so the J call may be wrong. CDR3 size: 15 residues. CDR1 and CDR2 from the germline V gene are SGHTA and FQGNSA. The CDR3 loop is CASSSTSGVYNEQYF. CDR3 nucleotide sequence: TGTGCCAGCAGTTCTACTAGCGGAGTCTACAATGAGCAGTACTTC.

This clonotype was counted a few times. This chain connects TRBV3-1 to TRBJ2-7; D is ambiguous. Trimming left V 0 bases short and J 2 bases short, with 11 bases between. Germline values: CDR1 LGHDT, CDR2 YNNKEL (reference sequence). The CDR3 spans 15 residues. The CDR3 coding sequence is TGTGCCAGCAGCCAAGAAGGAACTGGGGCCTACGAGCAGTACTTC. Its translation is CASSQEGTGAYEQYF.

This chain's CDR3 is CASSLEQGAISPYNEKLFF. The CDR3 nucleotides are TGTGCCAGCAGTTTAGAACAGGGGGCCATCTCACCTTATAATGAAAAACTGTTTTTT. This rearrangement joins TRBV12-3 or TRBV12-4 to TRBJ1-4; 9 nucleotides align to TRBD1. After removal of 1 base from V and 4 bases from J, the junction contained 13 bases not matched to a gene. CDR3 length: 19 residues.

The CDR3 bases are TGCAGTGCTAGAATAATAGCGGGAGGAACCTACGAGCAGTACTTC. Translation: CSARIIAGGTYEQYF. The rearrangement links TRBV20-1 to TRBJ2-7; 10 positions match TRBD2. V trimming: 2 bases; J trimming: 2 bases; junction bases outside the gene matches: 6. CDR1 DFQATT and CDR2 SNEGSKA come from the germline V gene (reference sequence). CDR3 length equals 15 residues.

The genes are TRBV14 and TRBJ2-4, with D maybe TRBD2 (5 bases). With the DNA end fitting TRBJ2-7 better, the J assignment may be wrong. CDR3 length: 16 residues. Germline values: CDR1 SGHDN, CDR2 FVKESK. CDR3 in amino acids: CASSQEARGYLHEQYF. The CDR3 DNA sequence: TGTGCCAGCAGCCAAGAAGCTCGAGGGTATCTCCACGAGCAGTACTTC.

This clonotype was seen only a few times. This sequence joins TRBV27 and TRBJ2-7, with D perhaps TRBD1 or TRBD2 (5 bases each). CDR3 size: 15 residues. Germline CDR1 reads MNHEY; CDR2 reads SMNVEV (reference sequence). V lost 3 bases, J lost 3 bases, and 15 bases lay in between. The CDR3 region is CASSLGTLTIYEQYF. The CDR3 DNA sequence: TGTGCCAGCAGTTTGGGGACGCTGACCATCTACGAGCAGTACTTC.

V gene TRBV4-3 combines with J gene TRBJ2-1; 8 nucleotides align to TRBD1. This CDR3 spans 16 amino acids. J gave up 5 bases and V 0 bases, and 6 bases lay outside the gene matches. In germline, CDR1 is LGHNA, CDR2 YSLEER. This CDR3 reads CASSQDPRQGNNEQFF. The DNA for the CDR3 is TGCGCCAGCAGCCAAGATCCCAGACAGGGGAACAATGAGCAGTTCTTC.